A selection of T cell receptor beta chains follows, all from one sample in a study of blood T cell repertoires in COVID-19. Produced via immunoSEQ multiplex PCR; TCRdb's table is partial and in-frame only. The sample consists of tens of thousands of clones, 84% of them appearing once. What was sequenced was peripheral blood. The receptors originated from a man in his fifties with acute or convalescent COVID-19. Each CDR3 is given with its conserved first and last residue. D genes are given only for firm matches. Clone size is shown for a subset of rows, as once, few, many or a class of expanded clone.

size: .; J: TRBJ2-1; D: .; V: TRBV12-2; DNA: TGTGCAAGTCGCTTAGCCGGGACAGGGGACTACAATGAGCAGTTCTTC; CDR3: CASRLAGTGDYNEQFF
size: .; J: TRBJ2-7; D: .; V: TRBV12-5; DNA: TGTGCTAGTTCACAGGGCATGGGAAACGAGCAGTACTTC; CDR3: CASSQGMGNEQYF
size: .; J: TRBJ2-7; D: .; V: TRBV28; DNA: TGTGCCAGCAGCCGGGACTCCGCTTACGAGCAGTACTTC; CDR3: CASSRDSAYEQYF
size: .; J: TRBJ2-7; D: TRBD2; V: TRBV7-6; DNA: TGTGCCAGCAGCCCATGGGGGGAGGGGACCTACGAGCAGTACTTC; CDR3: CASSPWGEGTYEQYF
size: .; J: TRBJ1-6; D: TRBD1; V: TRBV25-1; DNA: TGTGCCAGCGGGACAGGGTATAATTCACCCCTCCACTTT; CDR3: CASGTGYNSPLHF
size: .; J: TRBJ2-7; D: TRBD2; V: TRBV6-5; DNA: TGTGCCAGCAGTTACTCGGGGCAGGGAGGGTACGAGCAGTACTTC; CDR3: CASSYSGQGGYEQYF
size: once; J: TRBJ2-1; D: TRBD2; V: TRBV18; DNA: TGTGCCAGCTCACCAAAGTTGCAGGGCGGGGGTTACAATGAGCAGTTCTTC; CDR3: CASSPKLQGGGYNEQFF
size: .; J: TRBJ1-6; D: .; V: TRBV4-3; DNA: TGCGCCAGCAGCCATGCCTCGGGGAATTCACCCCTCCACTTT; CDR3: CASSHASGNSPLHF
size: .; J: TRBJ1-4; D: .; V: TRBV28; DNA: TGTGCCAGCAACCGGGGGTCGGAAAAACTGTTTTTT; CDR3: CASNRGSEKLFF
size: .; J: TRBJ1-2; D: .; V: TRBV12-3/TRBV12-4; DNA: TGTGCCAGCAGTCCAACTCCGCGGGACCCCGGCACCTTC; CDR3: CASSPTPRDPGTF
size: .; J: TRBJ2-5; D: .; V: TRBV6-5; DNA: TGTGCCAGCAGTTATGGTCAGGGAGGTGAGACCCAGTACTTC; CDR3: CASSYGQGGETQYF
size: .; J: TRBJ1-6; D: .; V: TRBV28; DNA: TGTGCCAGCACCCCCTTGGCGGTGCATAATTCACCCCTCCACTTT; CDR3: CASTPLAVHNSPLHF
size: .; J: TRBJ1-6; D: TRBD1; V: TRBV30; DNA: TGTGCCTGGAGAGCCGGGACAGCCCGGAATTCCTATAATTCACCCCTCCACTTT; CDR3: CAWRAGTARNSYNSPLHF
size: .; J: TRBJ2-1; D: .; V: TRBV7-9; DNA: TGTGCCAGCAGCCCAGGGTGGGGTTACAATGAGCAGTTCTTC; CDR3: CASSPGWGYNEQFF
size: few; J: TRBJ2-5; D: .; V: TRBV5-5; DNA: TGTGCCAGCAGCTTGTACTGGAGCGAGACCCAGTACTTC; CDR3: CASSLYWSETQYF
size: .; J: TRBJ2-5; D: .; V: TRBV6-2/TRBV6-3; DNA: TGTGCCAGCAGACCTTGGACTGATCAAGAGACCCAGTACTTC; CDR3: CASRPWTDQETQYF
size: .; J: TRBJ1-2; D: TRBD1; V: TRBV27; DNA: TGTGCCAGCAGCCTTCGGACAGGAAGTGTCGGTGGCTACACCTTC; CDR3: CASSLRTGSVGGYTF
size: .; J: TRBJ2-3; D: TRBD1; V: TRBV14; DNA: TGTGCCAGCAGCCAGCCACAGGGGGCAGATACGCAGTATTTT; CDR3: CASSQPQGADTQYF
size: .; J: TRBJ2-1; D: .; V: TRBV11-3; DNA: TGTGCCAGCAGCTTATTCCCAGTCGGGAATGAGCAGTTCTTC; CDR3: CASSLFPVGNEQFF
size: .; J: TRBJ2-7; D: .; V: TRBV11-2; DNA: TGTGCCAGCAGCACAGAGATAAGCTACGAGCAGTACTTC; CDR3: CASSTEISYEQYF
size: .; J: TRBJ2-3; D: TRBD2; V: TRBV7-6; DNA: TGTGCCAGCAGCTTAGGAGGGACTAGGATGGATACGCAGTATTTT; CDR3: CASSLGGTRMDTQYF
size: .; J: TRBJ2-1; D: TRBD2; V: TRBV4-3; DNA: TGCGCCAGCAGCCAAAGCCTGCTAGCGGGGGCAGGAGGTGAGCAGTTCTTC; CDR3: CASSQSLLAGAGGEQFF
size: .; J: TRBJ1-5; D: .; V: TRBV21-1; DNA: TGTGCCAGCAGCAAAGCGCTTTGGGGAGATAGCAATCAGCCCCAGCATTTT; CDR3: CASSKALWGDSNQPQHF
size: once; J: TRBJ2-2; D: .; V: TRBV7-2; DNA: TGTGCCAGCAGCTTAGACACCCACACCGGGGAGCTGTTTTTT; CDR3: CASSLDTHTGELFF
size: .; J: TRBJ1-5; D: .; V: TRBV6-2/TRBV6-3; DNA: TGTGCCAGCAGTAAACGGACAGTGGAAAGCAATCAGCCCCAGCATTTT; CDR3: CASSKRTVESNQPQHF
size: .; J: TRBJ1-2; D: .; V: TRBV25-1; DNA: TGTGCCAGCAGGCTGGCGGGAGGAGATGGCTACACCTTC; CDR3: CASRLAGGDGYTF
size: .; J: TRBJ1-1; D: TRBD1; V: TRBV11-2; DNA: TGTGCCAGCAGCCCGACAGGGACCGAATCGAACACTGAAGCTTTCTTT; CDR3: CASSPTGTESNTEAFF
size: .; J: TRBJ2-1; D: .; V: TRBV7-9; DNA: TGTGCCAGCAGCTTAGTCTTCCAGGGTATGGATGAGCAGTTCTTC; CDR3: CASSLVFQGMDEQFF
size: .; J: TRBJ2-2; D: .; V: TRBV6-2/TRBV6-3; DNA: TGTGCCAGCAGTTACTGGGTGAGTCCCCTAGCTCCAACCGGGGAGCTGTTTTTT; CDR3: CASSYWVSPLAPTGELFF
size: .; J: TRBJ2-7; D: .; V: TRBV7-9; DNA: TGTGCCAGCAGCTTAACAGAATCCTACGAGCAGTACTTC; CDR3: CASSLTESYEQYF
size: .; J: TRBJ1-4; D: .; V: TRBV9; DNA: TGTGCCAGCAGCGTAGTGGGGGCCTCTAATGAAAAACTGTTTTTT; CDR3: CASSVVGASNEKLFF
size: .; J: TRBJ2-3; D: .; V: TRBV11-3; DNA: TGTGCCAGCAGCTTCTCTAGCACAGATACGCAGTATTTT; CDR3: CASSFSSTDTQYF
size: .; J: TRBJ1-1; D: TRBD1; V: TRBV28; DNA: TGTGCCAGCAGATACAGGGGGCTTGCTGAAGCTTTCTTT; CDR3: CASRYRGLAEAFF
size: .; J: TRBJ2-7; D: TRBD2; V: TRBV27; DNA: TGTGCCAGCAGTCCCTTTGTCCTAGCGGGATCTTACGAGCAGTACTTC; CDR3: CASSPFVLAGSYEQYF
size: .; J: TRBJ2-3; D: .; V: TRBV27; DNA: TGTGCCAGCAGTTCTCTTCTGACAGTCACAGATACGCAGTATTTT; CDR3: CASSSLLTVTDTQYF
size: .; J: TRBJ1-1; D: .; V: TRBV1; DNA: TGCACCAGCAGCGATGGGGCAGGTCGCAACACTGAAGCTTTCTTT; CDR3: CTSSDGAGRNTEAFF
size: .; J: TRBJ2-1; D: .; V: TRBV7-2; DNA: TGTGCCAGCACCCAGGACGGGAGCTCCTACAATGAGCAGTTCTTC; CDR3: CASTQDGSSYNEQFF
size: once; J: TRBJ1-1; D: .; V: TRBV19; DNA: TGTGCCAGTAGTACAGGGGTTCGAGGGAACACTGAAGCTTTCTTT; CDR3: CASSTGVRGNTEAFF
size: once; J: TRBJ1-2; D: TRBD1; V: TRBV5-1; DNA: TGCGCCAGCAGCTCGGAGACAGGGAATGGCTACACCTTC; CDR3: CASSSETGNGYTF
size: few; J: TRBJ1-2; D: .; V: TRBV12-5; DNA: TGTGCTAGTGGTTTGACCGACAGATATGGCTACACCTTC; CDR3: CASGLTDRYGYTF
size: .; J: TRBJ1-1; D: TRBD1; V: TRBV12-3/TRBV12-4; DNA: TGTGCCAGCAGCATAAACAGGGGCACTGAAGCTTTCTTT; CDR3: CASSINRGTEAFF
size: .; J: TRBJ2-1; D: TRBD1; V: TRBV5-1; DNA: TGCGCCAGCAGCCTCCGGACAGGGACCTACAATGAGCAGTTCTTC; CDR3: CASSLRTGTYNEQFF
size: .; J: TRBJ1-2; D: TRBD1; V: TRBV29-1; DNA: TGCAGCGTTTTATCCGGGACAGCCAAAGCCTATGGCTACACCTTC; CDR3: CSVLSGTAKAYGYTF
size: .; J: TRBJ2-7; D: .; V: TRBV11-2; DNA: TGTGCCAGCAGTAGACCGGGGGAGCAGTACTTC; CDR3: CASSRPGEQYF
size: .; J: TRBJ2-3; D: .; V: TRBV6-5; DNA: TGTGCCAGCACGGGTAGCCTCCGGGATACGCAGTATTTT; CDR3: CASTGSLRDTQYF
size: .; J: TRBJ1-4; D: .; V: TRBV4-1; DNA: TGCGCCAGCAGCTACCGGGGGAGGGAGGGTGAAAAACTGTTTTTT; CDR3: CASSYRGREGEKLFF
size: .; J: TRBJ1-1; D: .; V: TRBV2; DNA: TGTGCCAGCAGTAATGTTCCCCGGAACACTGAAGCTTTCTTT; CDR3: CASSNVPRNTEAFF
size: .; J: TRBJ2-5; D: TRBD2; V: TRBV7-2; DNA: TGTGCCAGCAGCTTAGTGGCGGGGGAAGAGACCCAGTACTTC; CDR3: CASSLVAGEETQYF
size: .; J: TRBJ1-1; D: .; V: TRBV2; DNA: TGTGCCAGCAGCCTCGGGCGGGACACTGAAGCTTTCTTT; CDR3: CASSLGRDTEAFF
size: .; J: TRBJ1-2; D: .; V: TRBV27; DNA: TGTGCCAGCACCCGGAGTGCGGGGCAGAACTATGGCTACACCTTC; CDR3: CASTRSAGQNYGYTF
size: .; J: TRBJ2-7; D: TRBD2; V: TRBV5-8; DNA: TGTGCCAGCAGCTTCGGTTGGGGAGGGAACGAGCAGTACTTC; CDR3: CASSFGWGGNEQYF
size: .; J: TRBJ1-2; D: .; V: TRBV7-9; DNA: TGTGCCAGCAGCTTAGCGCAATCAGAAGGCTACACCTTC; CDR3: CASSLAQSEGYTF
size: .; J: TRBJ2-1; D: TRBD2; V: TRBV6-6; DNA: TGTGCCAGCAGTTGGGGTAGCGGGGGGCCGAACAATGAGCAGTTCTTC; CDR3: CASSWGSGGPNNEQFF